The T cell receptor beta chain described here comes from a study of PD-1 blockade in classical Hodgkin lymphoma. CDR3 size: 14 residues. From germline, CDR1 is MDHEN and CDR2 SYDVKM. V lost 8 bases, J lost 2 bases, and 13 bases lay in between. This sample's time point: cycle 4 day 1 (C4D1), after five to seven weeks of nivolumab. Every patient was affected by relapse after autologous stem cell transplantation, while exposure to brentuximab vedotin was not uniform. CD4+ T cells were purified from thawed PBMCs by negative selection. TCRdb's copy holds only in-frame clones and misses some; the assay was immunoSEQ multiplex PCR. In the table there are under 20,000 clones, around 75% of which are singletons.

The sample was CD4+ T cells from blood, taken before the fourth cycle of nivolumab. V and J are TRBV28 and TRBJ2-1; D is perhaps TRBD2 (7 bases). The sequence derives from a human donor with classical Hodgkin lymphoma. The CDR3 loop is CASEGGGPYNEQFF. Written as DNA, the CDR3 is TGTGCCAGCGAGGGGGGAGGGCCCTACAATGAGCAGTTCTTC. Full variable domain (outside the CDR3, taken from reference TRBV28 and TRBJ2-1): DVKVTQSSRYLVKRTGEKVFLECVQDMDHENMFWYRQDPGLGLRLIYFSYDVKMKEKGDIPEGYSVSREKKERFSLILESASTNQTSMYLCASEGGGPYNEQFFGPGTRLTVL.